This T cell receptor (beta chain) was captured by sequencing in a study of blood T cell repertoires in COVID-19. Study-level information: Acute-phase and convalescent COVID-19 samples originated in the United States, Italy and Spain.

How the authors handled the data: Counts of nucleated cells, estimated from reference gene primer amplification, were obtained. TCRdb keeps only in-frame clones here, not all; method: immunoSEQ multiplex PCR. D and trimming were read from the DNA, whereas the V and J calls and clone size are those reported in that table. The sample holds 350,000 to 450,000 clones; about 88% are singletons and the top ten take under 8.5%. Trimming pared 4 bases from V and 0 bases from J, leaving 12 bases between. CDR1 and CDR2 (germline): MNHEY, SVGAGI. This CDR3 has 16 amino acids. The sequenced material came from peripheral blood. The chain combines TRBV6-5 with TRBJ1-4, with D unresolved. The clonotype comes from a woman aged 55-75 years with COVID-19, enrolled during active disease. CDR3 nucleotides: TGTGCCAGCAGTTCCACCCTCGGAGCAACTAATGAAAAACTGTTTTTT. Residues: CASSSTLGATNEKLFF.